The 27 T cell receptor beta chains in this list originate from one sample, sequenced in a study of OX40 agonist ivuxolimab in advanced cancers. Assay used: immunoSEQ multiplex PCR; TCRdb lists only in-frame clones, some missing. The sample lists just over 30,000 clones; approximately 86% were seen once. The starting material was CD4+ or CD8+ T cells sorted from blood, obtained in a trial of the OX40 agonist ivuxolimab. The origin of the receptors is an adult with an advanced solid tumor such as melanoma, head and neck, liver or kidney cancer.

The genes are TRBV5-1 and TRBJ1-3; no clear D. V was trimmed by 0 bases and J by 1 base, leaving 5 bases between them. This CDR3 has 14 amino acids. Germline V CDR1 and CDR2: SGHRS, YFSETQ. CDR3 sequence reads: CASSLGESGNTIYF. CDR3 DNA: TGCGCCAGCAGCTTGGGGGAGTCTGGAAACACCATATATTTT. Together with reference TRBV5-1 and TRBJ1-3, the CDR3 gives the full variable domain: KAGVTQTPRYLIKTRGQQVTLSCSPISGHRSVSWYQQTPGQGLQFLFEYFSETQRNKGNFPGRFSGRQFSNSRSEMNVSTLELGDSALYLCASSLGESGNTIYFGEGSWLTVV.

The count of this clone is one. This chain uses TRBV28 with TRBJ2-7, with D perhaps matching TRBD2 (6 bases). Germline-derived CDR1 and CDR2 are MDHEN and SYDVKM. V shed 5 bases and J shed 2 bases, with 16 bases lying between them. The CDR3 runs to 15 residues. CDR3 nucleotide sequence: TGTGCCAGCAGTCCCTTTAGCGGCCGGGCCTACGAGCAGTACTTC. Its protein is CASSPFSGRAYEQYF.

The CDR3 nucleotides read TGCAGCGTTGAAAAGGGGCTAGCTGAAGCTTTCTTT. This sequence encodes CSVEKGLAEAFF. The chain recombines TRBV29-1 with TRBJ1-1, with D tentatively TRBD1 (5 bases). There are 12 residues in the CDR3. Trimming shortened V by 2 bases and J by 6 bases, and 10 bases separated the two germline ends. Germline loops: CDR1 SQVTM, CDR2 ANQGSEA.

The V and J genes are TRBV29-1 and TRBJ1-1; 11 bases match TRBD1. V shed 6 bases, J shed 5 bases, and the junction held 8 bases outside the gene matches. The length of the CDR3 is 14 residues. The germline V gene encodes CDR1 SQVTM and CDR2 ANQGSEA. CDR3 in DNA: TGCAGCGTCGCGAGGACAGGGGGCCAGACTGAAGCTTTCTTT. Its protein is CSVARTGGQTEAFF.

This chain joins TRBV5-5 and TRBJ2-1; the D gene is possibly TRBD1 (5 bases). The germline gives CDR1 SGHKS, CDR2 YYEKEE (reference sequence). Trimming pared 4 bases from V and 9 bases from J, leaving 23 bases between. This CDR3 comprises 16 residues. This CDR3 reads CASSPLREGWPSEQFF. The CDR3 bases are TGTGCCAGCAGCCCACTCAGGGAAGGGTGGCCAAGTGAGCAGTTCTTC.

The V call is TRBV5-6, the J call TRBJ1-2; a possible D gene is TRBD1 (5 bases). With 3 bases removed from V and 0 bases from J, the gap between germline ends came to 9 bases. CDR3 length: 14 amino acids. Germline V gene data show CDR1 as SGHDT and CDR2 as YYEEEE. The CDR3 nucleotides read TGTGCCAGCAGCTCGGACATTTCTAACTATGGCTACACCTTC. Residues: CASSSDISNYGYTF. Filled out from reference TRBV5-6 and TRBJ1-2, the complete variable domain reads DAGVTQSPTHLIKTRGQQVTLRCSPKSGHDTVSWYQQALGQGPQFIFQYYEEEERQRGNFPDRFSGHQFPNYSSELNVNALLLGDSALYLCASSSDISNYGYTFGSGTRLTVV.

The CDR3 protein is CASSLGASVQYF. CDR3 DNA: TGTGCCAGCAGCTTGGGAGCATCGGTGCAGTATTTT. The chain couples TRBV5-6 to TRBJ2-3; D gene unclear. Per germline, CDR1 SGHDT and CDR2 YYEEEE. V was clipped by 0 bases and J by 11 bases, with 10 bases between them. There are 12 residues in the CDR3.

The V gene is TRBV9, the J gene TRBJ1-4; D not resolved. The CDR3 covers 13 residues. The germline V gene encodes CDR1 SGDLS and CDR2 YYNGEE. V was cut by 3 bases and J by 4 bases, with 7 bases left in between. CDR3 residues: CASSDDGNEKLFF. The CDR3 bases are TGTGCCAGCAGCGACGACGGTAATGAAAAACTGTTTTTT.

This rearrangement joins TRBV13 to TRBJ2-2; TRBD1 agrees at 10 bases. Trimming removed 4 bases from V and 5 bases from J; junction bases left unmatched: 7. The CDR3 contains 16 residues. The V gene's germline CDR1 is PRHDT and CDR2 FYEKMQ (reference sequence). As DNA, the CDR3 is TGTGCCAGCAGCTCCACCGGGGACAGGGGAACCGGGGAGCTGTTTTTT. This encodes CASSSTGDRGTGELFF.

This clone was picked up a small number of times. The chain employs TRBV4-1 and TRBJ2-2, with 8 bases fitting TRBD1. Germline-derived CDR1 and CDR2 are MGHRA and YSYEKL. This CDR3 has 15 residues. The V and J ends lost 4 bases and 3 bases, in that order; junction bases with no gene match: 4. In DNA, the CDR3 is TGCGCCAGCAGCCTTTGGACAGGGCACACCGGGGAGCTGTTTTTT. Its translation is CASSLWTGHTGELFF.

J is TRBJ2-4 and V is TRBV28; the D call may be TRBD1 or TRBD2 (5 bases each). V was trimmed by 6 bases and J by 2 bases, leaving 14 bases between them. The CDR3 is made up of 15 amino acids. Germline V gene sequence: CDR1 MDHEN, CDR2 SYDVKM. CDR3 residues: CASSPMRGTKNIQYF. DNA of the CDR3: TGTGCCAGCAGCCCCATGAGGGGAACCAAAAACATTCAGTACTTC.

The chain carries TRBV7-9 and TRBJ1-2; D call uncertain. Germline V gives CDR1 SEHNR, CDR2 FQNEAQ (reference sequence). Trimming took off 0 bases at V and 6 bases at J, with 5 bases between the two ends. The CDR3 loop spans 12 amino acids. The CDR3 nucleotides read TGTGCCAGCAGCTTAGCGAACAATGGCTACACCTTC. Amino acid sequence: CASSLANNGYTF.

The rearrangement links TRBV19 to TRBJ1-6, with 9 bases identical to TRBD1. Germline V gene lookup returns CDR1 LNHDA and CDR2 SQIVND (reference sequence). There are 14 residues in the CDR3. With 6 bases clipped from V and 9 bases from J, the junction kept 6 bases outside the gene matches. The CDR3 protein is CASRLGTGSSPLHF. Here the CDR3 DNA reads TGTGCCAGTAGACTCGGGACAGGGAGTTCACCCCTCCACTTT.

The chain uses TRBV27 and TRBJ2-7, with 11 positions matching TRBD1. V lost 3 bases to trimming and J lost 3 bases; unmatched junction nucleotides: 1. Germline V gives CDR1 MNHEY, CDR2 SMNVEV (reference sequence). The CDR3 spans 14 residues. The CDR3 DNA reads TGTGCCAGCAGTTTCGGGACAGGGGGCTACGAGCAGTACTTC. Translated: CASSFGTGGYEQYF.

The rearrangement uses TRBV28 and TRBJ1-1, with D possibly being TRBD1 (5 bases). The CDR3 runs 15 residues. In germline, CDR1 is MDHEN, CDR2 SYDVKM. V shed 1 base and J shed 3 bases, with 12 bases lying between them. CDR3 in DNA: TGTGCCAGCAGTTTATTGGGGGAGAGGGACACTGAAGCTTTCTTT. This codes for CASSLLGERDTEAFF.

This sequence joins TRBV5-6 and TRBJ1-1, with a weak D call TRBD1 (5 bases). The germline gives CDR1 SGHDT, CDR2 YYEEEE. The germline V and J ends were trimmed by 1 base and 0 bases, with 10 bases remaining between them. The CDR3 runs to 15 residues. The CDR3 DNA is TGTGCCAGCAGCTTGCAGGGCACCATGAACACTGAAGCTTTCTTT. Translated, it gives CASSLQGTMNTEAFF. The full variable domain, its missing parts supplied by reference TRBV5-6 and TRBJ1-1, is DAGVTQSPTHLIKTRGQQVTLRCSPKSGHDTVSWYQQALGQGPQFIFQYYEEEERQRGNFPDRFSGHQFPNYSSELNVNALLLGDSALYLCASSLQGTMNTEAFFGQGTRLTVV.

This clone has just a few counts. V and J are TRBV9 and TRBJ2-1; 13 positions agree with TRBD2. Germline lookup yields CDR1 SGDLS and CDR2 YYNGEE. The CDR3 is 16 amino acids. The V and J ends lost 4 bases and 10 bases, in that order; junction bases with no gene match: 11. The CDR3 DNA sequence: TGTGCCAGCAGCATTACCGATGGACTAGCGGGAGAAGAGCAGTTCTTC. As protein: CASSITDGLAGEEQFF.

The chain has TRBV11-2 and TRBJ2-7; D is possibly TRBD2 (5 bases). Germline assignment: CDR1 SGHAT and CDR2 FQNNGV. The ends were cut back, 2 bases at V and 3 bases at J, with 8 bases in the middle. This CDR3 has 13 residues. CDR3 region: CASSLTGNYEQYF. CDR3 DNA: TGTGCCAGCAGCTTAACGGGAAACTACGAGCAGTACTTC.

The chain uses TRBV28 and TRBJ2-7, with D possibly TRBD2 on 5 matching bases. The V end lost 2 bases, the J end lost 5 bases, and 16 bases lay between the germline ends. This CDR3 region has 15 residues. Germline assignment: CDR1 MDHEN and CDR2 SYDVKM. The CDR3 sequence: CASSLRTGLGDEQYF. For the CDR3, the DNA is TGTGCCAGCAGTTTAAGGACGGGTCTGGGAGACGAGCAGTACTTC.

A note on this clone: The junction shows a germline mismatch at one end, possibly a read error. This sequence joins TRBV27 and TRBJ1-3; weak D call: TRBD1 (5 bases). The length of the CDR3 is 15 residues. Germline loops: CDR1 MNHEY, CDR2 SMNVEV (reference sequence). The CDR3 protein is CASSLRGASGNTVYF. The CDR3 DNA sequence: TGTGCCAGCAGTTTAAGAGGGGCCTCTGGAAACACCGTATATTTT.

This clone is a singleton in its sample. The chain carries TRBV7-2 and TRBJ2-1, with a tentative D call TRBD2 (6 bases). The V gene lost 1 base and the J gene lost 7 bases, with 8 bases spanning the gap. This CDR3 is 13 amino acids long. The germline V gene encodes CDR1 SGHTA and CDR2 FQGNSA. The CDR3 region is CASSLGLANEQFF. The CDR3 DNA sequence: TGTGCCAGCAGCTTAGGCCTAGCGAATGAGCAGTTCTTC.

The chain couples TRBV5-4 to TRBJ2-7, with TRBD2 identical over 7 bases. This CDR3 has 15 residues. Germline V gives CDR1 SGHNT, CDR2 YYREEE (reference sequence). V dropped 2 bases and J dropped 1; count of bases not matched to a gene: 6. The CDR3 loop is CASSFELAASYEQYF. CDR3 coding DNA: TGTGCCAGCAGCTTCGAGCTAGCGGCTTCCTACGAGCAGTACTTC.

The CDR3 sequence is CASGLPRRGGRVEQFF. In DNA form, the CDR3 reads TGTGCTAGTGGTTTGCCCCGGAGAGGGGGTAGGGTTGAGCAGTTCTTC. J is TRBJ2-1 and V is TRBV12-5, with D tentatively TRBD1 (6 bases). The V gene's germline CDR1 is LGHNT and CDR2 FRNRAP. This CDR3 spans 16 amino acids. Trimming pared 2 bases from V and 9 bases from J, leaving 20 bases between. Using reference TRBV12-5 and TRBJ2-1 for the parts outside the CDR3, the full variable domain is DARVTQTPRHKVTEMGQEVTMRCQPILGHNTVFWYRQTMMQGLELLAYFRNRAPLDDSGMPKDRFSAEMPDATLATLKIQPSEPRDSAVYFCASGLPRRGGRVEQFFGPGTRLTVL.

The chain combines TRBV5-6 with TRBJ2-1; possibly TRBD1 for D (6 bases). V lost 4 bases, J lost 7 bases, and 12 bases lay in between. The CDR3 is 13 residues long. Germline CDR1 reads SGHDT; CDR2 reads YYEEEE. CDR3 amino acids: CASSAGQGNEQFF. CDR3 DNA sequence: TGTGCCAGCAGCGCAGGGCAGGGGAATGAGCAGTTCTTC.

The rearrangement links TRBV6-1 to TRBJ2-5; D tentatively fits TRBD1 or TRBD2 (5 bases each). Germline V gives CDR1 MNHNS, CDR2 SASEGT. The CDR3 contains 15 residues. V lost 6 bases and J lost 2, with 16 bases in between. This chain's CDR3 is CASRTYRGLQETQYF. The CDR3 DNA reads as TGTGCCAGCAGGACCTACCGGGGCCTGCAAGAGACCCAGTACTTC.

This clone qualifies as medium-sized (0.01 to 0.1%). The chain links TRBV27 to TRBJ1-1, with D tentatively TRBD1 (6 bases). The V end lost 5 bases, the J end lost 4 bases, and 17 bases lay between the germline ends. The CDR3 is 15 residues long. Germline CDR1 and CDR2: MNHEY and SMNVEV (reference sequence). Written as DNA, the CDR3 is TGTGCCAGCAGTGCCCAACAGGGAATAGGCACTGAAGCTTTCTTT. Amino acid sequence: CASSAQQGIGTEAFF.

The chain uses TRBV25-1 and TRBJ2-3, with D tentatively TRBD2 (6 bases). CDR3 length equals 13 residues. V was pared by 3 bases and J by 4 bases, with 8 bases between. Looked up from germline, CDR1 is MGHDK and CDR2 is SYGVNS. The CDR3 here is CASSDWRADTQYF. In DNA, the CDR3 is TGTGCCAGCAGTGATTGGAGGGCAGATACGCAGTATTTT.